Shown below are 16 T cell receptor beta chains from a single sample sequenced in a study of T cell repertoires in cytomegalovirus infection. Their cognate antigens are unknown. TCRdb called the reads again in MiXCR, with one record for every CDR3 protein. There are about 220,000 distinct CDR3 sequences in the sample; 30% to 45% occur only once, and approximately 60% lies in the top ten. Sequencing used CD8+ T cells from cultured PBMCs, obtained from culture after CMV antigen stimulation. The receptors were gathered from a human donor in good health (CMV status not recorded). Some clones in this sample may be carry-over from other donors' samples.

This clonotype was seen a handful of times. This chain uses TRBV12-3 or TRBV12-4 with TRBJ1-1; no definite D call. The CDR3 covers 11 residues. Trimming took 6 bases from V and 8 from J, leaving 10 bases between them. As DNA, the CDR3 is TGTGCCAGCAGCCCGGGAAGGGAAGCTTTCTTT. Translated: CASSPGREAFF.

This clonotype turned up a few times. The chain couples TRBV15 to TRBJ1-5; D remains ambiguous. The germline gives CDR1 LNHNV, CDR2 YYDKDF (reference sequence). The CDR3 covers 14 residues. The V and J ends lost 1 base and 9 bases respectively, with 13 bases between them. The CDR3: CATSRAELEGPQHF. CDR3 sequence (DNA): TGTGCCACCAGCAGAGCAGAGCTGGAGGGGCCCCAGCATTTT. The variable domain in full, with the rest retrieved from reference TRBV15 and TRBJ1-5, is DAMVIQNPRYQVTQFGKPVTLSCSQTLNHNVMYWYQQKSSQAPKLLFHYYDKDFNNEADTPDNFQSRRPNTSFCFLDIRSPGLGDTAMYLCATSRAELEGPQHFGDGTRLSIL.

The chain couples TRBV12-5 to TRBJ1-1; D uncertain. This CDR3 comprises 11 residues. Germline-derived CDR1 and CDR2 are LGHNT and FRNRAP. Trimming took off 4 bases at V and 5 bases at J, with 5 bases between the two ends. CDR3 bases: TGTGCTAGTGGTTCGGGGACTGAAGCTTTCTTT. This gives the protein CASGSGTEAFF.

The CDR3 region is CASSTDQRYGYTF. The CDR3 DNA is TGTGCCAGCAGCACGGACCAGAGATATGGCTACACCTTC. This rearrangement joins TRBV7-6 to TRBJ1-2, with unresolved D. Trimming stripped 5 bases from V and 5 bases from J, with 12 bases between. The CDR3 has 13 residues. Per germline, CDR1 SGHVS and CDR2 FNYEAQ.

There are a few counts of this clonotype. This rearrangement joins TRBV7-3 to TRBJ2-1; D might be TRBD2 (5 bases). The germline V gene encodes CDR1 SGHTA and CDR2 FQGTGA. The CDR3 has 14 amino acids. V dropped 4 bases and J dropped 7 bases, with 14 bases sitting between them. CDR3 residues: CASSSLASGNEQFF. The CDR3, as DNA: TGTGCCAGCAGCTCTCTAGCCTCGGGGAATGAGCAGTTCTTC.

The V gene is TRBV10-3, the J gene TRBJ2-1; 9 bases align to TRBD2. This CDR3 region has 15 residues. V dropped 3 bases and J dropped 8; count of bases not matched to a gene: 8. Germline-derived CDR1 and CDR2 are ENHRY and SYGVKD. The CDR3 DNA reads as TGTGCCATCAGTGACCCCCTAGCGGGATCGGATGAGCAGTTCTTC. This gives the protein CAISDPLAGSDEQFF.

The genes are TRBV5-1 and TRBJ1-1, with a weak D call TRBD1 (6 bases). Trimming removed 7 bases at V and 1 base at J, with 17 bases between. The CDR3 has 15 residues. Germline CDR1 SGHRS, CDR2 YFSETQ. In DNA form, the CDR3 reads TGCGCCAGCGCCCGGGGGGCTTTTACGAACACTGAAGCTTTCTTT. Translated, it gives CASARGAFTNTEAFF.

The chain carries TRBV19 and TRBJ2-1, with D perhaps TRBD1 (5 bases). Germline V CDR1 and CDR2: LNHDA, SQIVND (reference sequence). V was cut by 2 bases and J by 0 bases, with 8 bases left in between. The CDR3 sequence is 15 residues long. CDR3 protein: CASSISDSSYNEQFF. CDR3 bases: TGTGCCAGTAGTATATCAGACAGCTCCTACAATGAGCAGTTCTTC.

The chain employs TRBV4-1 and TRBJ1-1; D is unclear. CDR1 is MGHRA and CDR2 is YSYEKL in the germline V gene. The length of the CDR3 is 15 residues. V lost 0 bases and J 3 bases, leaving 11 bases between the germline ends. The CDR3: CASSQDSVGYTEAFF. CDR3 coding DNA: TGCGCCAGCAGCCAAGATTCGGTAGGATACACTGAAGCTTTCTTT.

At least ten counts were recorded for this clonotype. The rearrangement links TRBV7-2 to TRBJ2-7, with 7 bases lining up with TRBD2. This CDR3 is 15 amino acids long. Germline values: CDR1 SGHTA, CDR2 FQGNSA. V shed 4 bases and J 8 bases; nucleotides not matched to a gene: 14. The CDR3 DNA reads TGTGCCAGCAGCTCGAGTGGACTAGGGGCCTATCAGCAGTACTTC. This gives the protein CASSSSGLGAYQQYF.

The chain links TRBV5-4 to TRBJ2-1; D might be TRBD1 or TRBD2, each matching 5 bases. Germline V gene data show CDR1 as SGHNT and CDR2 as YYREEE (reference sequence). Trimming removed 5 bases from V and 0 bases from J, with 9 bases in between. The CDR3 is 14 residues long. The CDR3 loop reads CASSGGYSYNEQFF. CDR3 nucleotides: TGTGCCAGCAGTGGGGGTTACTCCTACAATGAGCAGTTCTTC.

This clonotype was counted a few times. The chain is built from TRBV7-6 and TRBJ1-1; D possibly corresponds to TRBD1 (5 bases). Germline assignment: CDR1 SGHVS and CDR2 FNYEAQ. The CDR3 sequence is 14 residues long. The V and J ends lost 6 bases and 3 bases respectively, with 14 bases between them. This CDR3 is CASSFPRRDTEAFF. CDR3 in DNA: TGTGCCAGCAGTTTCCCCCGCAGGGACACTGAAGCTTTCTTT. The full variable domain, rest sourced from reference TRBV7-6 and TRBJ1-1, is GAGVSQSPRYKVTKRGQDVALRCDPISGHVSLYWYRQALGQGPEFLTYFNYEAQQDKSGLPNDRFSAERPEGSISTLTIQRTEQRDSAMYRCASSFPRRDTEAFFGQGTRLTVV.

This rearrangement joins TRBV6-6 to TRBJ1-3; D is undetermined. Germline V gene data show CDR1 as MNHNY and CDR2 as SVGAGI (reference sequence). The CDR3 is 15 amino acids. V shed 1 base and J shed 0 bases, with 7 bases lying between them. This chain's CDR3 is CASSYYLGSGNTIYF. The DNA of the CDR3 is TGTGCCAGCAGTTACTATCTGGGCTCTGGAAACACCATATATTTT.

J is TRBJ1-2 and V is TRBV19, with D perhaps TRBD1 (5 bases). This CDR3 has 16 residues. In germline, CDR1 is LNHDA, CDR2 SQIVND (reference sequence). Deletions cut 6 bases from V and 2 bases from J, with 19 bases between. CDR3 bases: TGTGCCAGTAGCCTCCCCCCCGAGGGGAGAAACTATGGCTACACCTTC. It is translated as CASSLPPEGRNYGYTF. Variable domain in full (rest from reference TRBV19 and TRBJ1-2): DGGITQSPKYLFRKEGQNVTLSCEQNLNHDAMYWYRQDPGQGLRLIYYSQIVNDFQKGDIAEGYSVSREKKESFPLTVTSAQKNPTAFYLCASSLPPEGRNYGYTFGSGTRLTVV.

This clonotype was picked up a small number of times. The chain links TRBV7-2 to TRBJ2-1; weak D call: TRBD1 (5 bases). V was shortened by 1 base and J by 5 bases, with 15 bases between the two germline ends. Germline CDR1 and CDR2: SGHTA and FQGNSA. The CDR3 contains 16 residues. CDR3 DNA: TGTGCCAGCAGCTTAGAAGGGGTCCCGGGCCACAATGAGCAGTTCTTC. Protein sequence: CASSLEGVPGHNEQFF.

This clonotype was observed a handful of times. This chain uses TRBV12-3 or TRBV12-4 with TRBJ2-5; D is possibly TRBD2 (5 bases). V was pared by 7 bases and J by 5 bases, with 14 bases between. This CDR3 is built from 13 residues. The CDR3 spells CASKPSQKETQYF. Written as DNA, the CDR3 is TGTGCCAGCAAGCCTAGCCAGAAGGAGACCCAGTACTTC.